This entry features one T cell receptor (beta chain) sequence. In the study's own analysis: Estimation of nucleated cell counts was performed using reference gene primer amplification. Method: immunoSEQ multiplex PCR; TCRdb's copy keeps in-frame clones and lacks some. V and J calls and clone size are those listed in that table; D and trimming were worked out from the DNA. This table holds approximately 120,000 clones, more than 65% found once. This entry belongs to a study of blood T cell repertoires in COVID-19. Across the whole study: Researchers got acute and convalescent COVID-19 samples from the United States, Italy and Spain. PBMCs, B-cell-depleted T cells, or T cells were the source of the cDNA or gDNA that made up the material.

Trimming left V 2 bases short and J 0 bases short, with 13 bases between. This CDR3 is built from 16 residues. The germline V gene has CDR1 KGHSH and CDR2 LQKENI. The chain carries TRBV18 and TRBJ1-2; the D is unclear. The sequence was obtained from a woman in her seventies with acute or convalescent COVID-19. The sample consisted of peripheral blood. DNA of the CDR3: TGTGCCAGCTCACCAGAAGTAGCCGCCTCTAACTATGGCTACACCTTC. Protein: CASSPEVAASNYGYTF.